By its share, the clone carrying this TCR beta chain is medium-sized. This sample was taken from a study of immune characterization of retroperitoneal liposarcoma. TCRdb used MiXCR to reprocess the PCR reads, holding one entry per CDR3 protein. Among some 2,200 distinct CDR3 sequences listed, around a quarter were seen once. This receptor was taken from a male donor with retroperitoneal liposarcoma. Sequencing was carried out using tumor tissue.

The chain's CDR3 is CASGGRGVTDTQYF. The CDR3 DNA reads TGTGCCAGCGGGGGTCGGGGGGTCACAGATACGCAGTATTTT. The chain has TRBV6-1 and TRBJ2-3, with TRBD2 matching over 7 bases. This CDR3 has 14 residues. CDR1 and CDR2 (germline): MNHNS, SASEGT. V gave up 8 bases and J gave up 2 bases; unmatched junction bases: 7.